The clone carrying this TCR beta chain was seen many times. Amplified TCR beta CDR3 regions derived from RNA transcripts. HTBI primers drove first-round RT-PCR of the TCR CDR3. TCRdb analysed the multiplex PCR reads with MiXCR anew, one entry per CDR3 protein. This sample has a few hundred thousand distinct CDR3 sequences, with 15% to 18% found just once. Germline-derived CDR1 and CDR2 are SGHTS and YDEGEE. The CDR3 covers 16 residues. Trimming shortened V by 4 bases and J by 0 bases, and 15 bases separated the two germline ends. Those patients with uncontrolled infection, other autoimmune disease, pregnancy or lactation were excluded. Diagnoses rested on clinical symptoms, serum thyroxine and TRAb, thyroid ultrasound and orbital computed tomography. From 8.5 to 10 ml of fresh peripheral blood, PBMCs were isolated. The data derive from a study of T cells in Graves' hyperthyroidism and ophthalmopathy.

This clonotype originated in a woman younger than 30 with Graves' hyperthyroidism that later progressed to Graves' ophthalmopathy. Sequenced: blood. The chain employs TRBV5-8 and TRBJ2-3; unclear D gene. In DNA form, the CDR3 reads TGTGCCAGCAGCCGAGACGAACGGCAGAGCACAGATACGCAGTATTTT. It yields the protein CASSRDERQSTDTQYF.